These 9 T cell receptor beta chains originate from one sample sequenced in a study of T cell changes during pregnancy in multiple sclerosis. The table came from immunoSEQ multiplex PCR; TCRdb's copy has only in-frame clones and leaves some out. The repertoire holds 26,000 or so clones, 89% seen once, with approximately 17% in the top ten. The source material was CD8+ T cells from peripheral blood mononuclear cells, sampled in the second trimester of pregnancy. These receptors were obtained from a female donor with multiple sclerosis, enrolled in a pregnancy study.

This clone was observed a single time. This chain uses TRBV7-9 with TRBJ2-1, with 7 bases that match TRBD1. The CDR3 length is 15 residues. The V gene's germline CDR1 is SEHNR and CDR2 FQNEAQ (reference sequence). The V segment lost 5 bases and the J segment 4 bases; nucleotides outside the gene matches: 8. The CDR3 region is CASSRTGTDYNEQFF. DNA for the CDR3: TGTGCCAGCAGCAGAACCGGGACAGATTACAATGAGCAGTTCTTC.

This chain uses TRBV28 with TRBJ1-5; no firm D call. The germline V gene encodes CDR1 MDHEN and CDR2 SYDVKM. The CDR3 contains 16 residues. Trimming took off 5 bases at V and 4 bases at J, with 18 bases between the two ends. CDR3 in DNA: TGTGCCAGCAGTCCCTACCGGGGTACTAGGAATCAGCCCCAGCATTTT. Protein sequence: CASSPYRGTRNQPQHF.

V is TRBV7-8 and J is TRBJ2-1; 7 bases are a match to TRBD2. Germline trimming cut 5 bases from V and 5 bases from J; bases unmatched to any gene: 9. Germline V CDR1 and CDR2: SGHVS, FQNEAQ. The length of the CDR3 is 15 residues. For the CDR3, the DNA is TGTGCCAGCAGCCCCTTAGGGACTATCAACAATGAGCAGTTCTTC. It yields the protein CASSPLGTINNEQFF.

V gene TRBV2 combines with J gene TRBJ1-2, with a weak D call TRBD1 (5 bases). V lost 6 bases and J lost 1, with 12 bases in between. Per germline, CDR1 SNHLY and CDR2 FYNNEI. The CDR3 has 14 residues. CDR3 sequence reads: CASSPPTVNYGYTF. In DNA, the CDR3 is TGTGCCAGCAGCCCCCCGACAGTTAACTATGGCTACACCTTC.

The CDR3 region is CASSVELGQGNEQFF. For the CDR3, the DNA is TGTGCCAGCAGCGTAGAGTTGGGACAGGGAAATGAGCAGTTCTTC. The chain carries TRBV9 and TRBJ2-1; 9 nucleotides align to TRBD1. Germline loops: CDR1 SGDLS, CDR2 YYNGEE. V shed 0 bases and J 7 bases; nucleotides not matched to a gene: 5. The CDR3 consists of 15 residues.

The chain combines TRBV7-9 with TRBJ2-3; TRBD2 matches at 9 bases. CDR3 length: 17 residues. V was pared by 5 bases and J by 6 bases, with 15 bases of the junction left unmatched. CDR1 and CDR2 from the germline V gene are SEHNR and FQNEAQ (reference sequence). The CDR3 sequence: CASSAKAGGPPGDTQYF. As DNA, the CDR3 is TGTGCCAGCAGCGCCAAGGCGGGAGGGCCACCTGGGGATACGCAGTATTTT.

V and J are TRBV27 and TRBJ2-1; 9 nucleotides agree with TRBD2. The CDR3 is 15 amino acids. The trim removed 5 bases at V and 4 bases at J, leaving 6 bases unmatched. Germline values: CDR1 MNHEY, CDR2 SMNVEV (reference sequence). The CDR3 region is CASSPLAGSYNEQFF. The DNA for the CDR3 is TGTGCCAGCAGTCCTCTAGCGGGATCTTACAATGAGCAGTTCTTC.

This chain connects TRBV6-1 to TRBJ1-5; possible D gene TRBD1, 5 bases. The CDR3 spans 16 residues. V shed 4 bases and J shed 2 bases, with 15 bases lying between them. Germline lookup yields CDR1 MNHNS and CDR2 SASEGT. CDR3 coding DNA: TGTGCCAGCAGTGCTTTTTTCAGGGATGGCAATCAGCCCCAGCATTTT. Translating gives CASSAFFRDGNQPQHF.

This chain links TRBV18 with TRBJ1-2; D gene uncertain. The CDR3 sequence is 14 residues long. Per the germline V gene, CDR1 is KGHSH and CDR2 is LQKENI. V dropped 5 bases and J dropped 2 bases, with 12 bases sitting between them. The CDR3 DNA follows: TGTGCCAGCTCAGGAGGTTTGGCAAACTATGGCTACACCTTC. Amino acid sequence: CASSGGLANYGYTF.